The source of this T cell receptor beta chain is a study of OX40 agonist ivuxolimab in advanced cancers. At the level of the study: Prior anti-PD-1, anti-PD-L1 or anti-CTLA-4 therapy did not bar entry, and roughly 40% had some. Three patients had partial responses: one hepatocellular carcinoma, two cutaneous melanoma.

Assay: immunoSEQ multiplex PCR; the TCRdb copy retains only in-frame clones and omits some. The profile shows 49,000 or so clones, approximately 90% of them singletons. Trimming took off 1 base at V and 3 bases at J, with 7 bases between the two ends. This CDR3 is built from 15 residues. Germline V gene lookup returns CDR1 SGHAT and CDR2 FQNNGV. This clone showed up just a few times. Its antigen is unidentified. Whole-study findings and limits: Low normalized T-cell clonal expansion was also seen in some nonresponders.

V gene TRBV11-2 combines with J gene TRBJ2-6, with no clear D. The origin of this receptor is an adult with an advanced solid tumor such as melanoma, head and neck, liver or kidney cancer. Sample: CD4+ or CD8+ T cells sorted from blood, taken in a trial of the OX40 agonist ivuxolimab. In DNA, the CDR3 is TGTGCCAGCAGCTTAGGGCTGTTTGGGGCCAACGTCCTGACTTTC. Residues: CASSLGLFGANVLTF. The full variable domain, with the rest looked up from reference TRBV11-2 and TRBJ2-6, is EAGVAQSPRYKIIEKRQSVAFWCNPISGHATLYWYQQILGQGPKLLIQFQNNGVVDDSQLPKDRFSAERLKGVDSTLKIQPAKLEDSAVYLCASSLGLFGANVLTFGAGSRLTVL.